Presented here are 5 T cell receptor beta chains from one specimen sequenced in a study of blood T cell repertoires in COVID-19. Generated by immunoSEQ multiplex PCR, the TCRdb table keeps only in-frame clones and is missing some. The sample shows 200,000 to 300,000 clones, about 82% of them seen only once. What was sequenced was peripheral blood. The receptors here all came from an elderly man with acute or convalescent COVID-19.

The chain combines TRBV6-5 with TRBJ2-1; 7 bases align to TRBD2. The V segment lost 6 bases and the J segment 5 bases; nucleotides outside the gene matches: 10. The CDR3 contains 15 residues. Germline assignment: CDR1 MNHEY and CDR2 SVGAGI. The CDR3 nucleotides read TGTGCCAGCAGGCCCCCAGCGGGGCTTGACAATGAGCAGTTCTTC. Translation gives CASRPPAGLDNEQFF.

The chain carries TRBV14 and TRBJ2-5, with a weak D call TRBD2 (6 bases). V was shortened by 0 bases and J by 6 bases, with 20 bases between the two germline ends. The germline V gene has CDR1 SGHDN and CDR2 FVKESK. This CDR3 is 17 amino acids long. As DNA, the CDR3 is TGTGCCAGCAGCCAAGATCGCAGCGGACTACGGAGGAAGACCCAGTACTTC. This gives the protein CASSQDRSGLRRKTQYF.

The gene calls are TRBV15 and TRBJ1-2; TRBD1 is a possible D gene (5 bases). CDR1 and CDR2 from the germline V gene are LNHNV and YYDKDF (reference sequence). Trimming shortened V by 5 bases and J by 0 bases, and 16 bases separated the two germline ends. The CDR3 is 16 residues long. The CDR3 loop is CATSRREVAANYGYTF. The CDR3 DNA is TGTGCCACCAGCCGCAGGGAAGTCGCAGCTAACTATGGCTACACCTTC.

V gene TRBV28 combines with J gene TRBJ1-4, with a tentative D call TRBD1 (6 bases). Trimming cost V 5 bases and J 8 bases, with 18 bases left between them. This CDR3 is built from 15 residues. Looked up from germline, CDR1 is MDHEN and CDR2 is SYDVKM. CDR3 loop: CASSVGTNRREKLFF. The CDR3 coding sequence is TGTGCCAGCAGTGTGGGGACAAACAGACGGGAAAAACTGTTTTTT.

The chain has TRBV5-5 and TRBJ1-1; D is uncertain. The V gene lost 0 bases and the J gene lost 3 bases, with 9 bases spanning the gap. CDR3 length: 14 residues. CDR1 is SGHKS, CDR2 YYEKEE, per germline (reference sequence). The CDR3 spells CASSLDRADTEAFF. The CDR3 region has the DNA TGTGCCAGCAGCTTGGACAGAGCGGACACTGAAGCTTTCTTT.